This T cell receptor (beta chain) derives from a study of blood T cells in healthy people across ages (dated by TCRdb to about 2015). Notes on the research overall: In model experiments, template switching captured about one uniquely barcoded TCR beta cDNA molecule for every two T cells. Age-related changes in TCR beta repertoire diversity were measured in the study by deep sequencing normalized with unique cDNA molecular identifiers. Using the same blood draw, the study looked at two additional independent replicas of 1 million unique cDNA reads for two donors, one aged 18 to 30 and the other aged 80 or older. The donors were divided into four age groups: young (average around 16 years), middle-aged (about 39), aged (approximately 64) and long-lived (roughly 82). Study-wide findings and limitations: As age increased, observed TCR beta diversity per million T cells dropped in a roughly linear way, and a significant reduction was already evident by age around 41. Because profiling used bulk unsorted PBMCs, naive and antigen-experienced compartments could not be compared conclusively. Estimates of total diversity from one million sequenced T cells were regarded as lower bounds and underestimates. A strong correlation was found between observed TCR beta diversity and the percentage of naive T cells measured by flow cytometry. Compared with the aged group, more naive CD4+ T cells, fewer expanded clones and increased TCR diversity were shown by the long-lived group, suggesting age selection. Donor CMV infection status was unknown, potentially confounding age-related changes in expanded clonotypes.

The library was obtained by 5' RACE. Instrument used: Illumina HiSeq 2500. A second PCR of roughly 6 to 12 cycles was run with a J-beta primer mix and a sample-barcoded 5' primer. A template-switch 5' adaptor carrying 12 random nucleotides introduced a unique molecular identifier onto each TCR beta cDNA molecule. Each sample yielded at least 3 million CDR3-containing paired-end reads. All of the RNA was converted into first-strand cDNA using the Mint cDNA synthesis kit, with a TRBC-specific oligonucleotide serving as the primer. All cDNA was treated with uracil-DNA glycosylase and then went through a first 18-cycle PCR with the universal primers M1SS and BC2_uni_R. Regarding the original processing steps: For normalization, 1 million high-quality reads, each with a distinct molecular identifier, were randomly selected from each sample. Instead of being binned into consensus sequences, reads with shared molecular identifiers were discarded. MiTCR, run with a Q25 quality threshold and the strictest error-elimination algorithm, handled CDR3 identification, clonotype clustering and error correction. Lower-bound total TCR beta diversity was estimated with a nonparametric unseen species model using Euler transformation. TCRdb reran the public reads through fastp at Q25 and MiXCR, keeping productive beta chains. Rows with a matching CDR3 protein are joined into one entry that keeps the most common DNA and genes. The V and J calls come from TCRdb's annotation, not from the publication. The sample contains fewer than 650,000 distinct CDR3 sequences, about a quarter of them found a single time. The ten biggest clones cover approximately 3.5% of the sample.

The approximately 39 donors, aged about 6 to 90 years, were systemically healthy Caucasian individuals from Russia. Each donor gave roughly 9.5 milliliters of peripheral blood, collected into EDTA-treated Vacutainer tubes. Ficoll-Paque density-gradient centrifugation was used to isolate PBMCs, with at least 6 million per sample. Total RNA was extracted from PBMCs with Trizol reagent, with at least 6 micrograms obtained per sample. Naive CD45RAhigh/CD27high T cell percentages were measured by flow cytometry on a PBMC aliquot from every donor. About this clonotype itself: Its antigen is not yet known. The input lacks base qualities; no much larger clone sits a single base away.

CDR1 and CDR2 were assigned from the germline V gene as LGHNT and FRNRAP. Measured from the cysteine to the phenylalanine, the CDR3 is 14 residues long. The only DNA kept is the CDR3, 42 bases in frame from the first base. The junction shows trimming of 5 bases on V and 3 bases on J, plus 14 bases between the germline ends. The same data also contributed to another study, on T cells of mothers and their children. The second publication reports: The donors were nine systemically healthy Caucasian individuals, made up of three mothers and their six children. cDNA synthesis consumed the entire amount of extracted RNA, loaded at approximately 1.5 ug RNA in each 15 ul reaction. In the second PCR, the M1S primer added sample barcodes and 2-4 random nucleotides. More than 8 million TCR beta CDR3 reads were obtained from each mother, and some 3 million reads were obtained from each child. In both related and unrelated pairs, thymic selection shapes the output of TCR recombination in a similar way, with inherited differences having only a minor effect. Normalized repertoire overlap was always slightly but never significantly higher in related than unrelated mother-child pairs. No persistent microchimeric T cell clones were found, with a detection sensitivity of around 100 clones per million clonotypes. The study used deep NGS to compare TCR beta repertoires of mothers and children, seeking features distinguishing related mother-child pairs from unrelated individuals. Mothers averaged about 40 +/- 4 years of age and children averaged about 10 +/- 4 years. Libraries were sequenced on Illumina HiSeq 2000 with 100+100 nt paired-end reads after adapter ligation with NEBNext reagents. To avoid cross-contamination, the mother libraries and the child libraries were prepared a month apart and sequenced in separate runs. Each donor had between roughly 450,000 and 2,300,000 distinct TCR beta clonotypes identified. Naive TCR beta clonotypes were estimated from low-frequency clonotypes matched to each donor's FACS-determined naive share, without sorting.

This TCR came from a boy aged 2 to 10 in good health. The chain is assembled from TRBV12-5 and TRBJ2-7; the D gene lacks a confident call. Sample: blood. CDR3 loop: CASGTQNPYYEQYF. The DNA is TGTGCTAGTGGTACCCAGAACCCATACTACGAGCAGTACTTC.